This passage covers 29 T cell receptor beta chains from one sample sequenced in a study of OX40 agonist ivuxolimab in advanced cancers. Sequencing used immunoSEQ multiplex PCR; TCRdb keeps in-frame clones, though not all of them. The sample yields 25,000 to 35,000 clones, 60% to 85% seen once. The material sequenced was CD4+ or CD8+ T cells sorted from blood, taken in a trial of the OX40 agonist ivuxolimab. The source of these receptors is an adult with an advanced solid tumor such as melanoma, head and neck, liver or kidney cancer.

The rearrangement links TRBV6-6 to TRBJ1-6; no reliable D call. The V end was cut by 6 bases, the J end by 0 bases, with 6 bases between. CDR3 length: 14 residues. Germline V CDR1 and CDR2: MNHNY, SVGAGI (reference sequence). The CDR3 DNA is TGTGCCAGCAGGACCCCCTCCTATAATTCACCCCTCCACTTT. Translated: CASRTPSYNSPLHF.

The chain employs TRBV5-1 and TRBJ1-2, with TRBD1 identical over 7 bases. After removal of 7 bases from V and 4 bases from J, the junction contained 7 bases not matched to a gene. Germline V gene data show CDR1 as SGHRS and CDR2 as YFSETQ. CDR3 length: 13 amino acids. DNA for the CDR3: TGCGCCAGCGGAGCAGCAGGGGGCTATGGCTACACCTTC. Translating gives CASGAAGGYGYTF. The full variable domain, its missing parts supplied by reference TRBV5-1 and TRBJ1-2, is KAGVTQTPRYLIKTRGQQVTLSCSPISGHRSVSWYQQTPGQGLQFLFEYFSETQRNKGNFPGRFSGRQFSNSRSEMNVSTLELGDSALYLCASGAAGGYGYTFGSGTRLTVV.

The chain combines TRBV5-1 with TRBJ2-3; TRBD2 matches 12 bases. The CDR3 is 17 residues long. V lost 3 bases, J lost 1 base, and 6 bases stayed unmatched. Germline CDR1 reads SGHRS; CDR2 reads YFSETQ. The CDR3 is CASSSWTSGDRTDTQYF. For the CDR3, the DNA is TGCGCCAGCAGCTCGTGGACTAGCGGGGACCGCACAGATACGCAGTATTTT.

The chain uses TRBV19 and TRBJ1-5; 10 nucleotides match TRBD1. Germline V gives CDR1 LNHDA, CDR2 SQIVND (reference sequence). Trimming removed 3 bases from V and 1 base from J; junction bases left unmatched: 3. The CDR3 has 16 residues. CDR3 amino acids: CASSMRQGASNQPQHF. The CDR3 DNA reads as TGTGCCAGTAGTATGCGACAGGGGGCGAGCAATCAGCCCCAGCATTTT.

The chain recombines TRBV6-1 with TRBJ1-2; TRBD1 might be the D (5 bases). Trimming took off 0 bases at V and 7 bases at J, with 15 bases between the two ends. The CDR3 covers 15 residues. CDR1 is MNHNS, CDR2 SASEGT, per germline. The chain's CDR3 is CASSEAFLGVGGYTF. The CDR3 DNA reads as TGTGCCAGCAGTGAAGCGTTCCTGGGGGTGGGTGGCTACACCTTC.

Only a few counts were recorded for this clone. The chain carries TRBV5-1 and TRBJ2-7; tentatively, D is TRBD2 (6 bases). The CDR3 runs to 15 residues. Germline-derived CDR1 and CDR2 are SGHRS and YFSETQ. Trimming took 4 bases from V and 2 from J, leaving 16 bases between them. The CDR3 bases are TGCGCCAGCAGCCTTGGGGGACTGGCCACCTACGAGCAGTACTTC. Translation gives CASSLGGLATYEQYF.

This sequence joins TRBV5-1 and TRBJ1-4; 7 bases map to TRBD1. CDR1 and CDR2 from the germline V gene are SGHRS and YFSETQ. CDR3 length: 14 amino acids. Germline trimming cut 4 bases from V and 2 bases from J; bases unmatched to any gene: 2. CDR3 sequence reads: CASSKTGTNEKLFF. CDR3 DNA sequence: TGCGCCAGCAGCAAGACAGGGACTAATGAAAAACTGTTTTTT.

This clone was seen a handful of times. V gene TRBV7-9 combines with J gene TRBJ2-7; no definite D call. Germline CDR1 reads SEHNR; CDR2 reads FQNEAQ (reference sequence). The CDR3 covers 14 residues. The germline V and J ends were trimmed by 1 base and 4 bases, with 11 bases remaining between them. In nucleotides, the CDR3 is TGTGCCAGCAGCTTAGATGCGCGGCGGTACGAGCAGTACTTC. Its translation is CASSLDARRYEQYF.

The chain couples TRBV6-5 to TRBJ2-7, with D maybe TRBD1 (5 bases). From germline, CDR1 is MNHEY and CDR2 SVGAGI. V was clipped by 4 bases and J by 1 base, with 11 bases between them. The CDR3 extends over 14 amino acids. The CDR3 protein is CASSSGQISYEQYF. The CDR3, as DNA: TGTGCCAGCAGTTCCGGACAAATATCCTACGAGCAGTACTTC.

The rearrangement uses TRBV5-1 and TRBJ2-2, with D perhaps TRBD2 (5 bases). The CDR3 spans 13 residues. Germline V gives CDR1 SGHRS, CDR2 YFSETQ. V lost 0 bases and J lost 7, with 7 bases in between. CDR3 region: CASSLAEGGELFF. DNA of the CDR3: TGCGCCAGCAGCTTGGCCGAGGGCGGGGAGCTGTTTTTT.

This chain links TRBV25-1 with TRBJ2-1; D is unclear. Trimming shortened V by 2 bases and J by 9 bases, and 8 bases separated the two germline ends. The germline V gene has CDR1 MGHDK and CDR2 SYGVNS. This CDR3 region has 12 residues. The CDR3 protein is CASSEGRGEQFF. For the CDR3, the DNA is TGTGCCAGCAGTGAAGGTCGTGGTGAGCAGTTCTTC.

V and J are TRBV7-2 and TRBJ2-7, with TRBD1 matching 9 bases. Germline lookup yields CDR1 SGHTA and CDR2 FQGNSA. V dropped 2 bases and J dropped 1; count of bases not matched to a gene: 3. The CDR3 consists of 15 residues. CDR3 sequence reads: CASSLTGGSSYEQYF. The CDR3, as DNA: TGTGCCAGCAGCTTAACAGGGGGCAGTTCCTACGAGCAGTACTTC.

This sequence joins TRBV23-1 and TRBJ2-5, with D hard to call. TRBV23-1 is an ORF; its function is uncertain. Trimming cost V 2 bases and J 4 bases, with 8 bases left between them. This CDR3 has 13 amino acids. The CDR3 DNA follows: TGCGCCAGCAGTCAACCCGGATTAGAGACCCAGTACTTC. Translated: CASSQPGLETQYF.

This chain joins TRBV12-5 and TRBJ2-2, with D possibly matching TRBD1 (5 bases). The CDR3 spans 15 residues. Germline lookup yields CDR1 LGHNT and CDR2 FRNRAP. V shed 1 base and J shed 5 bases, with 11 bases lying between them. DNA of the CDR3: TGTGCTAGTGGTTTGGGCAGGGTGCGGACCGGGGAGCTGTTTTTT. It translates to CASGLGRVRTGELFF. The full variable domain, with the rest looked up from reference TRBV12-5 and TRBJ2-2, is DARVTQTPRHKVTEMGQEVTMRCQPILGHNTVFWYRQTMMQGLELLAYFRNRAPLDDSGMPKDRFSAEMPDATLATLKIQPSEPRDSAVYFCASGLGRVRTGELFFGEGSRLTVL.

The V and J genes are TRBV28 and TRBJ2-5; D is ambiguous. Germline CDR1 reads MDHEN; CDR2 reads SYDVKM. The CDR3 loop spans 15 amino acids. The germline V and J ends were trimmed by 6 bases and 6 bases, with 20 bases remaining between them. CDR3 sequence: CASSRLGQSKKTQYF. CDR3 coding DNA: TGTGCCAGCAGCCGTCTAGGGCAGAGCAAGAAGACCCAGTACTTC. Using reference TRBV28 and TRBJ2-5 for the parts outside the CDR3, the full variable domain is DVKVTQSSRYLVKRTGEKVFLECVQDMDHENMFWYRQDPGLGLRLIYFSYDVKMKEKGDIPEGYSVSREKKERFSLILESASTNQTSMYLCASSRLGQSKKTQYFGPGTRLLVL.

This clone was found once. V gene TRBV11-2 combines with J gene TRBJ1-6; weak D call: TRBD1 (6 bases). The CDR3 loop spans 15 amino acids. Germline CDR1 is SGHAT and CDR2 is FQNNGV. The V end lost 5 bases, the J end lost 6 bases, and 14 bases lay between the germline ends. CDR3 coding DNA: TGTGCCAGCAGCCCAAGTAGGGGGTCTAATTCACCCCTCCACTTT. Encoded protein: CASSPSRGSNSPLHF.

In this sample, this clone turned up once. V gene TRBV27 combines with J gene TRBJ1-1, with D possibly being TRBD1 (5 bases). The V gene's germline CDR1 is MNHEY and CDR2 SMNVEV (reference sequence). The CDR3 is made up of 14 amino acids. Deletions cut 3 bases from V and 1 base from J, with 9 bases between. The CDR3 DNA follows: TGTGCCAGCAGTTTCGGGGCCAGGAACACTGAAGCTTTCTTT. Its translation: CASSFGARNTEAFF.

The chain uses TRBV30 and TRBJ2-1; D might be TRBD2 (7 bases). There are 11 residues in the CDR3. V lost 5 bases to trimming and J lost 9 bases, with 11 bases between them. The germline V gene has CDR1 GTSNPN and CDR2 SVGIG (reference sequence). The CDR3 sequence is CAWGGAGEQFF. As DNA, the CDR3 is TGTGCCTGGGGGGGGGCGGGTGAGCAGTTCTTC.

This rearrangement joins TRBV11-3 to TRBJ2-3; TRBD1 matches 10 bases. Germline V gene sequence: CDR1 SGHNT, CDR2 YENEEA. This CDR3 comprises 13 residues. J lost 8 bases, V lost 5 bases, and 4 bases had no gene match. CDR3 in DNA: TGTGCCAGCAGCCGATGGACAGGGGGTACGCAGTATTTT. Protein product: CASSRWTGGTQYF.

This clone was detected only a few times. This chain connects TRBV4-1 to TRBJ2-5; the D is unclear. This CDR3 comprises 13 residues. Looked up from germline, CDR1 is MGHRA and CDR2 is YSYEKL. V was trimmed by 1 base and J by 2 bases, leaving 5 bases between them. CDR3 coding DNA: TGCGCCAGCAGCCAAGTTAGGCAAGAGACCCAGTACTTC. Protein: CASSQVRQETQYF.

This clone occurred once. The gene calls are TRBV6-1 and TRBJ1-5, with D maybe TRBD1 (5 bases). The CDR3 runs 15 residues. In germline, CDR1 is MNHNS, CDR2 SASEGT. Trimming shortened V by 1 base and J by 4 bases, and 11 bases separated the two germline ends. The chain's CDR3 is CASSEGLQGNQPQHF. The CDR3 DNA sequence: TGTGCCAGCAGTGAAGGTCTCCAGGGAAATCAGCCCCAGCATTTT.

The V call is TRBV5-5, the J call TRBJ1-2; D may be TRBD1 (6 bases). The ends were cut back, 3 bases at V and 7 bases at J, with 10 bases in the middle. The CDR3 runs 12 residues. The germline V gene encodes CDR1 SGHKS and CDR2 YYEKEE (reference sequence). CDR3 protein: CASSSGVTGYTF. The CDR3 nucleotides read TGTGCCAGCAGCTCAGGGGTAACTGGCTACACCTTC.

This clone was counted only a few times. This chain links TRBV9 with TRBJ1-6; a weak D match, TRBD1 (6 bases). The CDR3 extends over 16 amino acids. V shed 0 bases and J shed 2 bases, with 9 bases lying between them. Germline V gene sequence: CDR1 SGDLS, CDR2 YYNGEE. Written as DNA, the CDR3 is TGTGCCAGCAGCGTAGGTGGGGGCACCTATAATTCACCCCTCCACTTT. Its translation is CASSVGGGTYNSPLHF.

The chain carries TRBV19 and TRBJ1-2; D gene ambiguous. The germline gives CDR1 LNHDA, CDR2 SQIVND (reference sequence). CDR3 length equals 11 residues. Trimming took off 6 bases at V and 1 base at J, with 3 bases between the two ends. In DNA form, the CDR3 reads TGTGCCAGTAGAGGTAACTATGGCTACACCTTC. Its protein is CASRGNYGYTF.

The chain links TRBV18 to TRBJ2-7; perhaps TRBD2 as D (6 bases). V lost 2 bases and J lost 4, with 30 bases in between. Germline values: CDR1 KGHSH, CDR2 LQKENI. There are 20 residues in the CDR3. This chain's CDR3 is CASSPTLGGLRDGGLYEQYF. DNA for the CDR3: TGTGCCAGCTCACCAACCCTCGGGGGACTCAGGGATGGGGGATTATACGAGCAGTACTTC. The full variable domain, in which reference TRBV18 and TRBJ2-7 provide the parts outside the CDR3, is NAGVMQNPRHLVRRRGQEARLRCSPMKGHSHVYWYRQLPEEGLKFMVYLQKENIIDESGMPKERFSAEFPKEGPSILRIQQVVRGDSAAYFCASSPTLGGLRDGGLYEQYFGPGTRLTVT.

CDR3 nucleotides: TGTGCCAGCAGTCCGACAGGTAGCTCCGAGCAGTACTTC. It encodes CASSPTGSSEQYF. The gene calls are TRBV6-5 and TRBJ2-7, with a tentative D call TRBD1 (6 bases). Trimming cost V 5 bases and J 6 bases, with 14 bases left between them. This CDR3 spans 13 amino acids. CDR1 and CDR2 from the germline V gene are MNHEY and SVGAGI.

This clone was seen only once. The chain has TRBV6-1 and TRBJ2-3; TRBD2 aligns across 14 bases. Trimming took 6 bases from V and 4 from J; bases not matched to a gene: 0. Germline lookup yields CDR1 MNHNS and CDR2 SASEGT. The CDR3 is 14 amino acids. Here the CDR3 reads CASRTSGGADTQYF. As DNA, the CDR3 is TGTGCCAGCAGGACTAGCGGGGGGGCAGATACGCAGTATTTT.

The CDR3 bases are TGTGCCAGCAGCGTCGATCAGGGTTCCCCTGAAGCTTTCTTT. Translated, it gives CASSVDQGSPEAFF. The chain is built from TRBV9 and TRBJ1-1, with D possibly TRBD1 on 5 matching bases. There are 14 residues in the CDR3. From germline, CDR1 is SGDLS and CDR2 YYNGEE. The V and J ends lost 2 bases and 6 bases respectively, with 14 bases between them.

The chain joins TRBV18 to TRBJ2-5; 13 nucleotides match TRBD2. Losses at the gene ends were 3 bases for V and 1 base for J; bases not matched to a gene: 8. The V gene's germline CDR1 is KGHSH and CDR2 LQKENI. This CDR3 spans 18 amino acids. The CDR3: CASSPTSGGAGPQETQYF. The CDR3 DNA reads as TGTGCCAGCTCACCCACTAGCGGGGGGGCTGGTCCCCAAGAGACCCAGTACTTC.